This TCR beta chain was recovered during a study of HIV-infected patients and healthy controls. MiXCR, run by TCRdb on the 5' RACE reads, gives a single entry per CDR3 protein. The table lists about 64,000 distinct CDR3 sequences, over 15% of them singletons, with 1.4% in the top ten. The CDR3 runs 14 residues. V gave up 2 bases and J gave up 2 bases, with 9 bases separating them. Per germline, CDR1 SNHLY and CDR2 FYNNEI. The chain carries TRBV2 and TRBJ2-5, with a weak D call TRBD2 (6 bases). The sample taken for sequencing was CD4+ T cells from blood. The sequence came from a human donor in good health. CDR3: CASSEMEGQETQYF. In DNA, the CDR3 is TGTGCCAGCAGTGAAATGGAGGGGCAAGAGACCCAGTACTTC. Filled out from reference TRBV2 and TRBJ2-5, the complete variable domain reads EPEVTQTPSHQVTQMGQEVILRCVPISNHLYFYWYRQILGQKVEFLVSFYNNEISEKSEIFDDQFSVERPDGSNFTLKIRSTKLEDSAMYFCASSEMEGQETQYFGPGTRLLVL.